Here is one TCR beta chain with its context. Its antigen remains unidentified. These data originate in a study of OX40 agonist ivuxolimab in advanced cancers. Study observations and caveats: Partial responders dosed at 0.1-3.0 mg/kg displayed clonal expansion ranking among the lowest.

The table came from immunoSEQ multiplex PCR; TCRdb's copy has only in-frame clones and leaves some out. The sample records tens of thousands of clones, around 88% being singletons. This CDR3 comprises 15 residues. V was trimmed by 4 bases and J by 4 bases, leaving 14 bases between them. Germline V lookup: CDR1 MNHNY, CDR2 SVGAGI (reference sequence). This chain uses TRBV6-6 with TRBJ1-5; TRBD1 is a possible D gene (5 bases). The sequence came from an adult with an advanced solid tumor such as melanoma, head and neck, liver or kidney cancer. This specimen was CD4+ or CD8+ T cells sorted from blood, taken in a trial of the OX40 agonist ivuxolimab. The CDR3 DNA reads as TGTGCCAGCAGTTTTCCGCAGGGTGTAAATCAGCCCCAGCATTTT. It yields the protein CASSFPQGVNQPQHF.